Presented here are 10 T cell receptor beta chains from one specimen sequenced in a study of blood T cell repertoires in COVID-19. The repertoire was sequenced with immunoSEQ multiplex PCR; TCRdb's copy has only in-frame clones and lacks some. Found here are over 95,000 clones, around 85% of them singletons; the top ten hold roughly 5%. The specimen was peripheral blood. Receptors were obtained from a woman aged 55-69 years with COVID-19, enrolled during active disease.

The chain uses TRBV6-5 and TRBJ1-1; TRBD1 matches at 8 bases. The V gene end was trimmed by 5 bases and the J gene end by 6 bases; junction bases not matched to a gene: 11. The CDR3 totals 15 residues. In germline, CDR1 is MNHEY, CDR2 SVGAGI. Here the CDR3 DNA reads TGTGCCAGCAGTACGACGACAGGGGTAGGGGCTGAAGCTTTCTTT. Its protein is CASSTTTGVGAEAFF.

The chain joins TRBV7-7 to TRBJ2-7; the match to TRBD2 covers 7 bases. V was pared by 5 bases and J by 6 bases, with 13 bases of the junction left unmatched. The germline CDR1 and CDR2 sequences are SSHAT and FNYEAQ (reference sequence). The CDR3 contains 15 residues. CDR3 DNA sequence: TGTGCCAGCAGCCAACTGGGCGGGGGTGATTCCGAGCAGTACTTC. Protein sequence: CASSQLGGGDSEQYF.

The V gene is TRBV30, the J gene TRBJ1-2, with D uncertain. Germline-derived CDR1 and CDR2 are GTSNPN and SVGIG (reference sequence). Trimming took off 0 bases at V and 8 bases at J, with 10 bases between the two ends. CDR3 length: 12 amino acids. The CDR3 sequence is CAWSVFREGYTF. The CDR3, as DNA: TGTGCCTGGAGTGTTTTCCGGGAGGGCTACACCTTC.

V and J are TRBV10-2 and TRBJ1-6; no clear D gene. The ends were cut back, 2 bases at V and 3 bases at J, with 14 bases in the middle. Germline loops: CDR1 WSHSY, CDR2 SAAADI. This CDR3 has 17 amino acids. The CDR3 DNA follows: TGCGCCAGCAGTGAGACTGTTTCGGTACTCTATAATTCACCCCTCCACTTT. Amino acid sequence: CASSETVSVLYNSPLHF.

This sequence joins TRBV10-3 and TRBJ2-3; D may be TRBD1 (6 bases). The V gene's germline CDR1 is ENHRY and CDR2 SYGVKD. The length of the CDR3 is 14 residues. Trimming shortened V by 2 bases and J by 2 bases, and 8 bases separated the two germline ends. CDR3 in amino acids: CAISEGQNTDTQYF. The CDR3 DNA reads as TGTGCCATCAGTGAGGGACAGAACACAGATACGCAGTATTTT.

The rearrangement uses TRBV10-3 and TRBJ2-7, with 10 bases identical to TRBD1. Germline CDR1 ENHRY, CDR2 SYGVKD. The CDR3 runs 16 residues. The J segment lost 0 bases and the V segment lost 4 bases, leaving 6 bases of the junction unmatched. The DNA for the CDR3 is TGTGCCATCAGTGGGACCGGACAGGGGGGCTCCTACGAGCAGTACTTC. Protein: CAISGTGQGGSYEQYF.

The rearrangement links TRBV10-3 to TRBJ2-2, with 9 bases aligning to TRBD2. The CDR3 is made up of 15 amino acids. Germline values: CDR1 ENHRY, CDR2 SYGVKD. The V and J ends lost 4 bases and 2 bases, in that order; junction bases with no gene match: 2. The CDR3 sequence is CAISVSGGNTGELFF. The CDR3 region has the DNA TGTGCCATCAGTGTTAGCGGGGGAAACACCGGGGAGCTGTTTTTT.

The chain recombines TRBV21-1 with TRBJ1-1; TRBD1, as called in the table, went unchecked against the DNA. TRBV21-1 is assigned pseudogene status. This CDR3 has 21 residues. The CDR3 DNA is TGTGCCAGCAGCAAAATGCCCCGGAGTCGGACAGGGGGCGGGCGGTCGTTTGTAGCTTTCTTT. It translates to CASSKMPRSRTGGGRSFVAFF.

The V and J genes are TRBV21-1 and TRBJ2-7; the table's D call TRBD2 went unverified against the DNA. TRBV21-1 is given as a pseudogene. The CDR3 spans 16 residues. The CDR3 reads CASSKFGSGGSYEQYF. The DNA of the CDR3 is TGTGCCAGCAGCAAATTCGGAAGCGGGGGTTCCTACGAGCAGTACTTC.

The rearrangement links TRBV10-3 to TRBJ1-1; D may be TRBD1 (6 bases). The CDR3 sequence is 17 residues long. The germline V and J ends were trimmed by 2 bases and 0 bases, with 16 bases remaining between them. The germline V gene encodes CDR1 ENHRY and CDR2 SYGVKD. DNA of the CDR3: TGTGCCATCAGTGAGGAAAGGGGGAAGCGGATGAACACTGAAGCTTTCTTT. This codes for CAISEERGKRMNTEAFF.